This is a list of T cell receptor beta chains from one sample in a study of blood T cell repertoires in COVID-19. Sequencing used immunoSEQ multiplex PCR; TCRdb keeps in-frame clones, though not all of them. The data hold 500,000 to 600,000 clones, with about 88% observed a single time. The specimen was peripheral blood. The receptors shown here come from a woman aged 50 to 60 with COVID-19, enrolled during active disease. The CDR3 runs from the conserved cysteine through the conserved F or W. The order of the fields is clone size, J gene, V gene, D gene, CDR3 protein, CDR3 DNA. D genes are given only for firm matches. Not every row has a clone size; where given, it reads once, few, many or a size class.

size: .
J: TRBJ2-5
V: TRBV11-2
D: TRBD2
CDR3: CASSLEAGGIRETQYF
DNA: TGTGCCAGCAGCTTAGAGGCGGGGGGGATTCGAGAGACCCAGTACTTC

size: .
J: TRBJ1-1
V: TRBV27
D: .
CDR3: CASFSLVGGNTEAFF
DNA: TGTGCCAGCTTTTCCCTGGTCGGAGGGAACACTGAAGCTTTCTTT

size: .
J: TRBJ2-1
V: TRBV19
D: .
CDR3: CASSPTYNEQFF
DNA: TGTGCCAGTAGTCCTACCTACAATGAGCAGTTCTTC

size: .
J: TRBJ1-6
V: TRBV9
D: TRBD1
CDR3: CASSGGTGNSPLHF
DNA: TGTGCCAGCAGCGGGGGGACAGGGAATTCACCCCTCCACTTT

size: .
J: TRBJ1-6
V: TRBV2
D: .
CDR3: CASREPSSYNSPLHF
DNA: TGTGCCAGCAGGGAGCCCAGCTCCTATAATTCACCCCTCCACTTT

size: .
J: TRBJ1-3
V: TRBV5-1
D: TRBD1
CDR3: CASSIDRDGNTIYF
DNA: TGCGCCAGCAGCATCGACAGGGACGGAAACACCATATATTTT

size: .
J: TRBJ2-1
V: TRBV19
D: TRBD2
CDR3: CASSPSGGWNEQFF
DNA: TGTGCCAGTAGTCCAAGCGGGGGATGGAATGAGCAGTTCTTC

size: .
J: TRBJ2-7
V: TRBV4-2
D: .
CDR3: CASSQEPNSIHEQYF
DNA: TGTGCCAGCAGCCAAGAACCGAACAGCATCCACGAGCAGTACTTC

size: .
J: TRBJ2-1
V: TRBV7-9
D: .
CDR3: CASSSLRGADNEQFF
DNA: TGTGCCAGCAGCTCCCTCCGGGGGGCAGACAATGAGCAGTTCTTC

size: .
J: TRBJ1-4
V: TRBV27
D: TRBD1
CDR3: CASSPGGTGAWVTNEKLFF
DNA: TGTGCCAGCAGTCCGGGGGGGACAGGGGCATGGGTGACTAATGAAAAACTGTTTTTT

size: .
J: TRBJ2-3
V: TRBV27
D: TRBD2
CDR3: CASSSPPRGGFRDPTDTQYF
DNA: TGTGCCAGCAGTTCCCCCCCGCGGGGGGGTTTCCGGGACCCCACAGATACGCAGTATTTT

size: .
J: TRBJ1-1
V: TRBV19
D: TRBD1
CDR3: CASRTQGYTEAFF
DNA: TGTGCCAGTAGGACACAGGGGTATACTGAAGCTTTCTTT

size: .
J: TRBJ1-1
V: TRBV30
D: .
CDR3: CAWRRGIEAFF
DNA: TGTGCCTGGAGAAGGGGAATTGAAGCTTTCTTT

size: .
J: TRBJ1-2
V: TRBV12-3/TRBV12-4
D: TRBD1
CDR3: CASSRDSYGYTF
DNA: TGTGCCAGCAGTCGGGACAGTTATGGCTACACCTTC

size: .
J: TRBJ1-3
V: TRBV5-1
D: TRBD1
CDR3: CASSLQGPGNTIYF
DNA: TGCGCCAGCAGCTTACAGGGGCCTGGAAACACCATATATTTT

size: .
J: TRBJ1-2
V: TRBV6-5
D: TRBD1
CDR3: CASRTGQHNYGYTF
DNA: TGTGCCAGCCGAACGGGACAGCATAACTATGGCTACACCTTC

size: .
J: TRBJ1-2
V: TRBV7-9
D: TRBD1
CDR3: CASSRDREFINYGYTF
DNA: TGTGCCAGCAGTCGGGACAGGGAATTTATAAACTATGGCTACACCTTC

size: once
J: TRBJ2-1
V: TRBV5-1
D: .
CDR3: CASSLEQGIYNEQFF
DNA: TGCGCCAGCAGCTTGGAGCAGGGGATTTACAATGAGCAGTTCTTC

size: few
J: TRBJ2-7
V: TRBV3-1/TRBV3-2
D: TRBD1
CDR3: CASSQEKTGDPHYIRIGEQYF
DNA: TGTGCCAGCAGCCAAGAGAAAACAGGGGACCCACATTATATCCGAATCGGCGAGCAGTACTTC

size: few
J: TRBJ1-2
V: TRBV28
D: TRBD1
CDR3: CASSSHRGSDYGYTF
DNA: TGTGCCAGCAGCTCTCACAGGGGATCAGACTATGGCTACACCTTC

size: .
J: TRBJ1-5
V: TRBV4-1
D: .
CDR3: CASSQDGVRYQPQHF
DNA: TGCGCCAGCAGCCAAGACGGGGTTAGGTATCAGCCCCAGCATTTT

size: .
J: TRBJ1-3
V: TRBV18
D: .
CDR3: CASSPPSQATSGNTIYF
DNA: TGTGCCAGCTCACCACCGTCCCAGGCTACCTCTGGAAACACCATATATTTT

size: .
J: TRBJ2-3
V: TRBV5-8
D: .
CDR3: CASSLRGMEQDTQYF
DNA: TGTGCCAGCAGCTTGAGAGGGATGGAGCAAGATACGCAGTATTTT

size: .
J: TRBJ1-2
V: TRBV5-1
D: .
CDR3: CASSFGRVRANYGYTF
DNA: TGCGCCAGCAGCTTTGGCAGGGTTAGAGCTAACTATGGCTACACCTTC

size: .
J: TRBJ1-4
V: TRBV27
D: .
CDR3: CASSPRVAHNEKLFF
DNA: TGTGCCAGCAGTCCGCGAGTTGCCCATAATGAAAAACTGTTTTTT

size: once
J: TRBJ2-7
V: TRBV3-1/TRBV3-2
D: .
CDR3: CASSQDSGVSSYEQYF
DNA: TGTGCCAGCAGCCAAGATTCGGGGGTTAGCTCCTACGAGCAGTACTTC

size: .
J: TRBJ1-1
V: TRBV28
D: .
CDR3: CASSLRVTRPGAFF
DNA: TGTGCCAGCAGTTTGAGGGTCACACGCCCGGGGGCTTTCTTT

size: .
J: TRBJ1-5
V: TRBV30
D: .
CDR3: CAWSVQGGQPQHF
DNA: TGTGCCTGGAGTGTGCAGGGAGGGCAGCCCCAGCATTTT

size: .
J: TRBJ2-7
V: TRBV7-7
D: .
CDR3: CASSLVAGAKAEQYF
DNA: TGTGCCAGCAGCTTAGTAGCAGGGGCCAAAGCGGAGCAGTACTTC

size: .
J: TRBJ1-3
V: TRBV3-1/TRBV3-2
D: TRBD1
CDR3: CASRDRAGNTIYF
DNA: TGTGCCAGCAGGGACAGGGCTGGAAACACCATATATTTT

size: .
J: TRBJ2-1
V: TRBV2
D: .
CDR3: CASSEAEGPTYNEQFF
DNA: TGTGCCAGCAGTGAAGCGGAGGGCCCTACCTACAATGAGCAGTTCTTC

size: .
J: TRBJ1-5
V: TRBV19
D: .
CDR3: CASSTATGGGQPQHF
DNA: TGTGCCAGTAGTACGGCCACGGGGGGAGGTCAGCCCCAGCATTTT